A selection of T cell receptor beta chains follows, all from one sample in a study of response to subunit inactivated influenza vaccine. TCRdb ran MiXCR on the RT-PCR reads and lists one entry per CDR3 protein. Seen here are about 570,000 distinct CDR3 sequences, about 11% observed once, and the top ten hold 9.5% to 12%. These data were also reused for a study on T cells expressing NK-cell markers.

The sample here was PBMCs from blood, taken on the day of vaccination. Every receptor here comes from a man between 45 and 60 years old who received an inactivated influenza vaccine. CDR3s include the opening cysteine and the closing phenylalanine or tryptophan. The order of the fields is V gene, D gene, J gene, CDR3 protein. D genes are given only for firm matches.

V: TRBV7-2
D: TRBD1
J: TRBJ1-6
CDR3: CASSLQGADNSPLHF

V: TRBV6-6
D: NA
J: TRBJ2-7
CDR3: CASSRAGNYEQYF

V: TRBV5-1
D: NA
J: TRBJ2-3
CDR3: CATMGQDTDTQYF

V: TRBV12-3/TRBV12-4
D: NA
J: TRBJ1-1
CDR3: CASSPYYSDTEAFF

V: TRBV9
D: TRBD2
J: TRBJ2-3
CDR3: CASKAGVSTDTQYF

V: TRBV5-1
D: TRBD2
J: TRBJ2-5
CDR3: CASRDSGSGGETQYF

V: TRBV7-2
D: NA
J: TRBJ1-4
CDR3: CASSTEGGEKLFF

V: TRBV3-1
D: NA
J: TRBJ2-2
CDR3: CASSQRTGENTGELFF

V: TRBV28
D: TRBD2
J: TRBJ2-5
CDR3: CASSPSFAGGAETQYF

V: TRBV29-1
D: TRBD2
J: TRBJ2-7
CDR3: CSVESGTDLYEQYF

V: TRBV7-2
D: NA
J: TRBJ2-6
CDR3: CASSLFVSGANVLTF

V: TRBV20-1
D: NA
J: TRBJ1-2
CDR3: CSALVDGYTF

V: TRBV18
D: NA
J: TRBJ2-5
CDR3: CASSPPVNSQETQYF

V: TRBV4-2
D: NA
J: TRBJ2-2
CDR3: CASSQAGANTGELFF

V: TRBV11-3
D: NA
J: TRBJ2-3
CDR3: CASSLYVTDTQYF

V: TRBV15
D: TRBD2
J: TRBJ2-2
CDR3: CATSWGLAGGAGELFF

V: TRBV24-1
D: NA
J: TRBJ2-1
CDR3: CATSDPSATATSYEQFF

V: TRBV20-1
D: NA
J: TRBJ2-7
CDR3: CSATAGPSYEQYF

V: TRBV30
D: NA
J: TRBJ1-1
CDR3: CAWSDGGKEAFF

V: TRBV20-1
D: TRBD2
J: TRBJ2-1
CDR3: CSARSRDYVNEQFF

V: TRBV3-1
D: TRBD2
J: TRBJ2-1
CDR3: CASSPRTSGNYNEQFF

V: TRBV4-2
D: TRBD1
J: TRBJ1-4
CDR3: CASSQRDSEKLFF

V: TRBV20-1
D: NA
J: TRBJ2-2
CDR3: CSARDPRTGESGELFF

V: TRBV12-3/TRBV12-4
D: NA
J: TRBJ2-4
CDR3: CASSLGTDPGNIQYF

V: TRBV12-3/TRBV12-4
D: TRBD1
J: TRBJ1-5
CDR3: CASSSTGGSSQPQHF

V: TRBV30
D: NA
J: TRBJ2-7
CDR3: CAWRERQGLTYEQYF

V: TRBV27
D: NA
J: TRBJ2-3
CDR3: CASSLGFSDTQYF

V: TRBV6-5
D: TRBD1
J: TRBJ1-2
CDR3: CASSWGPTGGKDGYTF

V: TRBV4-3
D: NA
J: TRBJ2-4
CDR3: CASSLESGGADKNIQYF

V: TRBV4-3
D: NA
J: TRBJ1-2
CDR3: CASSQSTGGPGYGYTF

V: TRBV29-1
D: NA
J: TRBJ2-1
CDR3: CSVHGDEQFF

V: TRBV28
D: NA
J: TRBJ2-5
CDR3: CASSFFVRQETQYF

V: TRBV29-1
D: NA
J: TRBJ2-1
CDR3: CSVGARTQFF

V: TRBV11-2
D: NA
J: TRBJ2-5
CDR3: CASSLAGQGETQYF

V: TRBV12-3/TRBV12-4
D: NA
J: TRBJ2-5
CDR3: CASRQGFRETQYF

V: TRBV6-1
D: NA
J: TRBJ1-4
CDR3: CASSHTDRSNEKLFF

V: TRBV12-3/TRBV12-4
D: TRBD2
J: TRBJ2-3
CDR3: CASRIGLASTDTQYF

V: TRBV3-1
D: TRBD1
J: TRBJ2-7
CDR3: CASSPPGQIIYEQYF

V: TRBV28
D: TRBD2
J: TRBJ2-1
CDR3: CASRSGGSGDYNEQFF

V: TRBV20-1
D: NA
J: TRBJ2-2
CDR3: CSASNAGELFF

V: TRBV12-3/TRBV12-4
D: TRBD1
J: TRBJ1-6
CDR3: CASRTDRGSYNSPLHF

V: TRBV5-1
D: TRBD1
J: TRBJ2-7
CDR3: CASSLRDRGYYEQYF

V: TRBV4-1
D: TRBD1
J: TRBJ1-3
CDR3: CASSPLFGTGVSGNTIYF

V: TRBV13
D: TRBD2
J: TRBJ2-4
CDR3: CASSFRGGEAKNIQYF

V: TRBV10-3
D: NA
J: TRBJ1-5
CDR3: CAISESGNNQPQHF

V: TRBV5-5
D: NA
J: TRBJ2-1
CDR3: CASSLPRTNEQFF